This record covers a single T cell receptor (beta chain). This CDR3 is also generated by other DNA sequences in the sample. The source of the sample is a study of blood T cell repertoires in COVID-19. The CDR3 runs 13 residues. The V gene's germline CDR1 is KGHSH and CDR2 LQKENI. V lost 3 bases to trimming and J lost 5 bases, with 8 bases between them. Under the authors' procedure: Estimation of nucleated cell counts relied on the amplification of reference gene primers. Libraries were prepared by immunoSEQ multiplex PCR; TCRdb keeps only in-frame clonotypes and omits some of them. The DNA gave D and trimming, while V, J and clone size come from that table. The sample consists of 400,000 or so clones, 70% to 90% of them appearing once.

The sample comprised peripheral blood. This TCR was recovered from a man aged 18-30 years with COVID-19, enrolled during active disease. V gene TRBV18 combines with J gene TRBJ1-5, with D possibly matching TRBD1 (5 bases). The CDR3 nucleotides are TGTGCCAGCTCACCGCAGGGTGATCAGCCCCAGCATTTT. This codes for CASSPQGDQPQHF.